The T cell receptor beta chain under discussion was sequenced for a study of T cells of healthy individuals. CDR1 ENHRY and CDR2 SYGVKD come from the germline V gene. The CDR3 covers 15 residues. The J segment lost 6 bases and the V segment lost 3 bases, leaving 9 bases of the junction unmatched. A few counts support this clonotype. MiXCR was run by TCRdb on the 5' RACE reads, yielding one entry per CDR3 protein. The sample lists nearly 100,000 distinct CDR3 sequences, approximately 15% occurring once. The TCR was taken from a human donor in good health. The chain employs TRBV10-3 and TRBJ1-2, with TRBD1 matching 8 bases. In DNA form, the CDR3 reads TGTGCCATCAGTGATACGGACAGGGTGGCGGATGGCTACACCTTC. It specifies CAISDTDRVADGYTF.